This T cell receptor (beta chain) was found in a study of T cells in Graves' hyperthyroidism and ophthalmopathy. The V gene's germline CDR1 is DFQATT and CDR2 SNEGSKA (reference sequence). Trimming cost V 4 bases and J 0 bases, with 9 bases left between them. The CDR3 consists of 13 residues. Diagnoses were made from clinical symptoms, serum measures (thyroxine and TRAb), thyroid ultrasound and orbital computed tomography. The blood sample dates from first hyperthyroidism diagnosis, preceding any ophthalmopathy symptoms. Amplification targeted TCR beta CDR3 regions from RNA transcripts. The study used the HTBI primer set for a first-round RT-PCR of the TCR CDR3. TCRdb independently ran MiXCR on the multiplex PCR reads; one entry per CDR3 protein. Of hundreds of thousands of distinct CDR3 sequences listed, 15% to 20% are singletons. This clonotype was counted a few times. Its antigen remains unknown.

Findings and caveats of the study: Blood also contained most expanded thyroid clonotypes above 0.001.

The sequence derives from a woman between 45 and 65 years old with Graves' hyperthyroidism that later progressed to Graves' ophthalmopathy. The sample consisted of blood. The V and J genes are TRBV20-1 and TRBJ1-1; maybe TRBD1 (6 bases). The CDR3: CSATDRMNTEAFF. The CDR3 DNA follows: TGCAGTGCTACCGACAGGATGAACACTGAAGCTTTCTTT.